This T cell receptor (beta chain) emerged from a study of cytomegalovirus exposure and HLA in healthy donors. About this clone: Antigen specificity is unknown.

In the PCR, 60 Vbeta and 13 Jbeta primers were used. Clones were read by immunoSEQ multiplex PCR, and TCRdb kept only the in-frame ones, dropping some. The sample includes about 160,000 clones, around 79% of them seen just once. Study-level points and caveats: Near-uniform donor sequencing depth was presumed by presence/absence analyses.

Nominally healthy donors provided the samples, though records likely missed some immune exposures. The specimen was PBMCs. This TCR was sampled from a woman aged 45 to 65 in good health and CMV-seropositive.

In DNA, the CDR3 is TGTGCCAGCTCACCCGCGTCGACAAGGGGGACTGAAGCTTTCTTT. Translated, it gives CASSPASTRGTEAFF. The rearrangement links TRBV18 to TRBJ1-1, with a weak D call TRBD1 (6 bases). The germline gives CDR1 KGHSH, CDR2 LQKENI. Trimming removed 3 bases from V and 5 bases from J, with 16 bases in between. The CDR3 is made up of 15 amino acids.